These 6 T cell receptor beta chains share one sample of origin, sequenced in a study of cytomegalovirus exposure and HLA in healthy donors. Primers included in the PCR were 60 Vbeta and 13 Jbeta primers. Assay: immunoSEQ multiplex PCR; the TCRdb copy retains only in-frame clones and omits some. The data show 160,000 or so clones, over 70% seen once. The sample was PBMCs. The receptors were sampled from a woman aged 30 to 39 in good health and CMV-seronegative.

V and J are TRBV6-5 and TRBJ2-7; 10 bases agree with TRBD1. Germline V lookup: CDR1 MNHEY, CDR2 SVGAGI. The junction had 1 base not matched to a gene; V was cut back by 0 bases and J by 5 bases. The CDR3 extends over 14 amino acids. CDR3 nucleotide sequence: TGTGCCAGCAGTTACTCGACAGGGGGCAACGAGCAGTACTTC. Amino acid sequence: CASSYSTGGNEQYF.

The V gene is TRBV9, the J gene TRBJ2-3; a weak D match, TRBD2 (6 bases). The CDR3 extends over 16 amino acids. CDR1 is SGDLS and CDR2 is YYNGEE in the germline V gene. The V end lost 7 bases, the J end lost 6 bases, and 24 bases lay between the germline ends. The CDR3 loop is CASAPLGGRPGDTQYF. The CDR3 DNA reads TGTGCCAGCGCCCCTCTTGGAGGGCGACCCGGGGATACGCAGTATTTT.

This chain links TRBV7-8 with TRBJ2-7, with a possible D match to TRBD1 (5 bases). This CDR3 region has 14 residues. Trimming left V 5 bases short and J 1 base short, with 12 bases between. Germline CDR1 reads SGHVS; CDR2 reads FQNEAQ. The CDR3 sequence: CASSPWGQSYEQYF. The DNA for the CDR3 is TGTGCCAGCAGCCCTTGGGGCCAGTCCTACGAGCAGTACTTC.

This rearrangement joins TRBV28 to TRBJ1-3, with no clear D. The CDR3 length is 17 residues. The V end was cut by 1 base, the J end by 9 bases, with 22 bases between. Germline V lookup: CDR1 MDHEN, CDR2 SYDVKM. Here the CDR3 DNA reads TGTGCCAGCAGTTTATTAATCCAGGAGGGAGTGGGGAGCACCATATATTTT. This translates into CASSLLIQEGVGSTIYF.

The chain couples TRBV2 to TRBJ1-6; a weak D match, TRBD1 (6 bases). Germline V CDR1 and CDR2: SNHLY, FYNNEI. With 3 bases removed from V and 6 bases from J, the gap between germline ends came to 9 bases. The CDR3 is 14 amino acids. This chain's CDR3 is CASSDGGANSPLHF. DNA for the CDR3: TGTGCCAGCAGTGACGGGGGGGCTAATTCACCCCTCCACTTT.

This clone occurred a few times. The chain links TRBV19 to TRBJ1-2; 7 nucleotides match TRBD1. CDR1 is LNHDA, CDR2 SQIVND, per germline (reference sequence). J lost 2 bases, V lost 4 bases, and 4 bases had no gene match. The CDR3 sequence is 14 residues long. The CDR3 sequence is CASSRDSDNYGYTF. CDR3 sequence (DNA): TGTGCCAGTAGTAGGGACAGCGACAACTATGGCTACACCTTC.